The 13 T cell receptor beta chains in this list originate from one sample, sequenced in a study of T-cell memory formation after mild COVID-19. One entry per CDR3 protein results from TCRdb running MiXCR on the 5' RACE reads. The data contain some 190,000 distinct CDR3 sequences, 16% of them singletons. The sequenced sample was PBMCs or a T cell subset sorted from them (not recorded which). These receptors all come from an adult woman who had mild COVID-19 (a few samples of this study predate the infection). Cell type and time point are not known.

This clonotype was detected a few times. The chain is built from TRBV6-2 or TRBV6-3 and TRBJ1-1; 7 bases align to TRBD1. The CDR3 has 20 amino acids. Trimming took 2 bases from V and 1 from J; bases not matched to a gene: 19. Germline CDR1 MNHEY, CDR2 SVGEGT. CDR3 in DNA: TGTGCCAGCAGTTACCCCTGGACAGGATTTATGGGACCATCGAACACTGAAGCTTTCTTT. The encoded protein is CASSYPWTGFMGPSNTEAFF.

This clonotype has at least ten counts. This chain links TRBV10-3 with TRBJ1-1, with D possibly TRBD1 on 5 matching bases. CDR1 is ENHRY, CDR2 SYGVKD, per germline. This CDR3 is 15 amino acids long. Deletions cut 6 bases from V and 2 bases from J, with 16 bases between. In DNA form, the CDR3 reads TGTGCCATCAGCACCCCGGGGCGCCGAAACACTGAAGCTTTCTTT. Translated: CAISTPGRRNTEAFF.

This clonotype was seen ten or more times. DNA for the CDR3: TGTGCCACCAGCTTAATAGGGGGTGGTAATTCACCCCTCCACTTT. It yields the protein CATSLIGGGNSPLHF. V is TRBV15 and J is TRBJ1-6; possibly TRBD1 for D (6 bases). Germline V CDR1 and CDR2: LNHNV, YYDKDF (reference sequence). The germline V and J ends were trimmed by 5 bases and 6 bases, with 14 bases remaining between them. This CDR3 spans 15 amino acids.

This clonotype was seen only a few times. The chain couples TRBV11-2 to TRBJ2-2, with D perhaps matching TRBD2 (7 bases). The CDR3 covers 14 residues. V gave up 6 bases and J gave up 4 bases, with 12 bases separating them. Germline CDR1 is SGHAT and CDR2 is FQNNGV. CDR3 amino acids: CASRQGGLTGELFF. Here the CDR3 DNA reads TGTGCCAGCAGACAGGGAGGGCTCACCGGGGAGCTGTTTTTT.

This clonotype was seen only a few times. The chain combines TRBV29-1 with TRBJ2-3; a weak D match, TRBD2 (6 bases). The CDR3 consists of 14 residues. V was clipped by 3 bases and J by 3 bases, with 13 bases between them. Germline V gives CDR1 SQVTM, CDR2 ANQGSEA. CDR3 nucleotide sequence: TGCAGCGTTGAGTATTCGGCGGGGACAGATACGCAGTATTTT. Encoded protein: CSVEYSAGTDTQYF.

The chain has TRBV18 and TRBJ1-2; D remains unclear. The CDR3 runs to 14 residues. The V end was cut by 4 bases, the J end by 0 bases, with 9 bases between. Germline V CDR1 and CDR2: KGHSH, LQKENI. CDR3 coding DNA: TGTGCCAGCTCACGAGCGGGAGCTAACTATGGCTACACCTTC. Translated, it gives CASSRAGANYGYTF. Complete variable domain (other parts from reference TRBV18 and TRBJ1-2): NAGVMQNPRHLVRRRGQEARLRCSPMKGHSHVYWYRQLPEEGLKFMVYLQKENIIDESGMPKERFSAEFPKEGPSILRIQQVVRGDSAAYFCASSRAGANYGYTFGSGTRLTVV.

J is TRBJ1-2 and V is TRBV10-3; D uncertain. Germline CDR1 is ENHRY and CDR2 is SYGVKD. V was pared by 2 bases and J by 6 bases, with 7 bases between. The CDR3 contains 12 residues. The CDR3 sequence: CAISERAHGYTF. The CDR3 coding sequence is TGTGCCATCAGTGAGAGGGCGCATGGCTACACCTTC.

This clonotype showed up many times. This rearrangement joins TRBV20-1 to TRBJ2-4; weak D call: TRBD1 (5 bases). There are 13 residues in the CDR3. V lost 7 bases to trimming and J lost 0 bases, with 10 bases between them. Germline assignment: CDR1 DFQATT and CDR2 SNEGSKA (reference sequence). This chain's CDR3 is CSGQSLAKNIQYF. CDR3 coding DNA: TGCAGTGGACAGAGCCTAGCCAAAAACATTCAGTACTTC.

This clonotype was found a few times. The chain combines TRBV4-2 with TRBJ2-7; the D gene is possibly TRBD2 (5 bases). The V gene's germline CDR1 is LGHNA and CDR2 YNFKEQ. The V end lost 6 bases, the J end lost 6 bases, and 15 bases lay between the germline ends. This CDR3 spans 13 amino acids. CDR3 region: CASRQLGATEQYF. CDR3 DNA: TGTGCCAGCAGGCAGCTGGGAGCGACCGAGCAGTACTTC.

V gene TRBV7-2 combines with J gene TRBJ2-7, with D possibly being TRBD1 (6 bases). This CDR3 is 14 amino acids long. Trimming pared 4 bases from V and 2 bases from J, leaving 12 bases between. Per the germline V gene, CDR1 is SGHTA and CDR2 is FQGNSA. CDR3 amino acids: CASSYDRSAYEQYF. The CDR3 DNA sequence: TGTGCCAGCAGCTACGACAGGTCCGCCTACGAGCAGTACTTC.

V gene TRBV5-4 combines with J gene TRBJ1-1; 7 positions match TRBD1. Unmatched junction bases numbered 3, after V lost 4 bases and J lost 0 bases. The CDR3 consists of 14 residues. CDR1 and CDR2 from the germline V gene are SGHNT and YYREEE (reference sequence). CDR3 in amino acids: CASSRQGMNTEAFF. CDR3 bases: TGTGCCAGCAGCCGACAGGGAATGAACACTGAAGCTTTCTTT.

This clonotype was counted between two and nine times. The genes are TRBV13 and TRBJ2-6; the D is unclear. Deletions cut 3 bases from V and 1 base from J, with 7 bases between. The CDR3 length is 15 residues. Looked up from germline, CDR1 is PRHDT and CDR2 is FYEKMQ (reference sequence). This CDR3 reads CASSFPVSGANVLTF. The CDR3, as DNA: TGTGCCAGCAGCTTCCCCGTTTCTGGGGCCAACGTCCTGACTTTC.

The sample holds a few counts of this clonotype. The chain carries TRBV6-6 and TRBJ2-1; a weak D match, TRBD2 (5 bases). CDR1 and CDR2 (germline): MNHNY, SVGAGI (reference sequence). CDR3 length equals 14 residues. Trimming cost V 7 bases and J 7 bases, with 17 bases left between them. The CDR3 coding sequence is TGTGCCAGCACCCACGGGGTGGGCATTAATGAGCAGTTCTTC. Protein: CASTHGVGINEQFF.